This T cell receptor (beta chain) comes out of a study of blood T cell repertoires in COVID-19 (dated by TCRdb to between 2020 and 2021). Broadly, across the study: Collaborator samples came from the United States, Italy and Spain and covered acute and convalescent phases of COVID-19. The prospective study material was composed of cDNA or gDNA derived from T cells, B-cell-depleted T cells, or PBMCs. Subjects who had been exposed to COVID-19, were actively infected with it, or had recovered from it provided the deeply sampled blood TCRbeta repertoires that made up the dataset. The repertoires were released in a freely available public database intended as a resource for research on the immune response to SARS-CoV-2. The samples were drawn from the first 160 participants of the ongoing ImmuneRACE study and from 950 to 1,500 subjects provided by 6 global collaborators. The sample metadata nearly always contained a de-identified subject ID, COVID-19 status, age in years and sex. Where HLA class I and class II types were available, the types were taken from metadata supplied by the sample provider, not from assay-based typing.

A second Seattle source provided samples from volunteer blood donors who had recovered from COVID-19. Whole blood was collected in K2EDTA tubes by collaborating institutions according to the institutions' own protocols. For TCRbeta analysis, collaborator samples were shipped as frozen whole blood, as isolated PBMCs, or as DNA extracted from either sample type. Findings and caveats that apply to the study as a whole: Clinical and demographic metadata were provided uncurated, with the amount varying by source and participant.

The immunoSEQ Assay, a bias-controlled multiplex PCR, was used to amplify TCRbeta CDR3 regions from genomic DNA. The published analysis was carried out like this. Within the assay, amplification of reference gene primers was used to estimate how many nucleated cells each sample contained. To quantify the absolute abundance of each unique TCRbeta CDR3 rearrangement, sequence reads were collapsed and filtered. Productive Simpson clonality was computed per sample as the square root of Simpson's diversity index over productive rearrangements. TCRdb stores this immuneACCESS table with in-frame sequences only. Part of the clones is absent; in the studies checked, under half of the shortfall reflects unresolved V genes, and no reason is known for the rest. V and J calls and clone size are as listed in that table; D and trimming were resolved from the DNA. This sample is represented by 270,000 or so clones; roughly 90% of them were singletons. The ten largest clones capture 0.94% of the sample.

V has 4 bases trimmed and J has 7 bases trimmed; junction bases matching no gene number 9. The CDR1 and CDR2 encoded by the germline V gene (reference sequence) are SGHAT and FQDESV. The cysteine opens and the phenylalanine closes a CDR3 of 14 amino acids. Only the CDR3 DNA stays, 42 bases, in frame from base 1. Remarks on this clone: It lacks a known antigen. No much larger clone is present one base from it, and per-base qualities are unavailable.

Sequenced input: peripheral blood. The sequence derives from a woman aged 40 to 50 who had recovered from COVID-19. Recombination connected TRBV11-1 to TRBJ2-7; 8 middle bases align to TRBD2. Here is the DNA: TGTGCCAGCAGCTCGGCTAGTTCGGGAGGGGAGCAGTACTTC. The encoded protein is CASSSASSGGEQYF.